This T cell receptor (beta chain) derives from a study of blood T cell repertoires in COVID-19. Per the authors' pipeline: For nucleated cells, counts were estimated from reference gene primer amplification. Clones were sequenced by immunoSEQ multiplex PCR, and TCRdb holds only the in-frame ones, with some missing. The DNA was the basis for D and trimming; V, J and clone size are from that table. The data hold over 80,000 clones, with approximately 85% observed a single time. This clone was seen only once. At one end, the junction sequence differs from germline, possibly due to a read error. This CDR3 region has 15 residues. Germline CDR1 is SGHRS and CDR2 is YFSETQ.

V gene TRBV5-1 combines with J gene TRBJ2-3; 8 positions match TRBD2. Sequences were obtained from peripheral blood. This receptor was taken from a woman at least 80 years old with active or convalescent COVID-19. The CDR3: CASSLLADSTDTQYF. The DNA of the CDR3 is TGTGCCAGCAGCTTACTAGCGGATAGCACAGATACGCAGTATTTT.